This is a list of T cell receptor beta chains from one sample in a study of CD8+CD57+ T cells in acquired aplastic anemia. TCRdb called the reads again in MiXCR, with one record for every CDR3 protein. The data hold about 180,000 distinct CDR3 sequences, with about 47% observed a single time. Sequencing was performed on sorted CD4+, CD8+, or CD8+CD57+ T cells (not recorded which) from PBMCs. These receptors were obtained from a human donor in good health. The CDR3 runs from the conserved cysteine through the conserved F or W. Each record gives: V gene, D gene, clone size, J gene, CDR3 length, CDR3 protein, CDR3 DNA. D genes are given only for firm matches. Only some rows state a clone size, as once, few, many or a class for expanded clones.

v_gene: TRBV27; d_gene: TRBD1; abundance: few; j_gene: TRBJ1-6; len: 15; CDR3aa: CASRPLDRGASPLHF; CDR3nt: TGTGCCAGCAGACCCCTGGACAGGGGAGCTTCACCCCTCCACTTT
v_gene: TRBV11-2; d_gene: TRBD2; abundance: -; j_gene: TRBJ2-3; len: 17; CDR3aa: CASSPGVAGRATDTQYF; CDR3nt: TGTGCCAGCAGCCCAGGGGTAGCGGGGAGGGCCACAGATACGCAGTATTTT
v_gene: TRBV10-3; d_gene: -; abundance: -; j_gene: TRBJ1-2; len: 13; CDR3aa: CAISAKPNYGYTF; CDR3nt: TGTGCCATCAGTGCTAAGCCTAACTATGGCTACACCTTC
v_gene: TRBV6-1; d_gene: -; abundance: many; j_gene: TRBJ2-7; len: 14; CDR3aa: CASSEGGLIYEQYF; CDR3nt: TGTGCCAGCAGTGAAGGGGGCTTGATATACGAGCAGTACTTC
v_gene: TRBV15; d_gene: -; abundance: -; j_gene: TRBJ1-5; len: 14; CDR3aa: CATSGGDQNQPQHF; CDR3nt: TGTGCCACCAGCGGCGGGGACCAAAATCAGCCCCAGCATTTT
v_gene: TRBV20-1; d_gene: -; abundance: many; j_gene: TRBJ2-5; len: 17; CDR3aa: CSARRFRDTPVQETQYF; CDR3nt: TGCAGTGCTAGACGATTCCGGGACACCCCAGTCCAAGAGACCCAGTACTTC
v_gene: TRBV10-3; d_gene: -; abundance: -; j_gene: TRBJ1-1; len: 14; CDR3aa: CAITPSGLNTEAFF; CDR3nt: TGTGCCATCACTCCTTCAGGGCTGAACACTGAAGCTTTCTTT
v_gene: TRBV20-1; d_gene: TRBD2; abundance: -; j_gene: TRBJ2-7; len: 13; CDR3aa: CSARGGGRSEQYF; CDR3nt: TGCAGTGCTAGAGGGGGCGGGAGATCCGAGCAGTACTTC
v_gene: TRBV19; d_gene: -; abundance: -; j_gene: TRBJ1-1; len: 13; CDR3aa: CASSQTVNTEAFF; CDR3nt: TGTGCCAGTAGTCAGACAGTGAACACTGAAGCTTTCTTT
v_gene: TRBV2; d_gene: -; abundance: -; j_gene: TRBJ2-7; len: 12; CDR3aa: CASSESSFEQYF; CDR3nt: TGTGCCAGCAGTGAGTCCAGTTTCGAGCAGTACTTC
v_gene: TRBV2; d_gene: -; abundance: few; j_gene: TRBJ1-2; len: 15; CDR3aa: CASSEAWTVNYGYTF; CDR3nt: TGTGCCAGCAGTGAAGCGTGGACGGTGAACTATGGCTACACCTTC
v_gene: TRBV10-2; d_gene: TRBD1; abundance: -; j_gene: TRBJ1-2; len: 17; CDR3aa: CASSESRGGTANYGYTF; CDR3nt: TGCGCCAGCAGTGAGTCGAGAGGGGGCACCGCTAACTATGGCTACACCTTC